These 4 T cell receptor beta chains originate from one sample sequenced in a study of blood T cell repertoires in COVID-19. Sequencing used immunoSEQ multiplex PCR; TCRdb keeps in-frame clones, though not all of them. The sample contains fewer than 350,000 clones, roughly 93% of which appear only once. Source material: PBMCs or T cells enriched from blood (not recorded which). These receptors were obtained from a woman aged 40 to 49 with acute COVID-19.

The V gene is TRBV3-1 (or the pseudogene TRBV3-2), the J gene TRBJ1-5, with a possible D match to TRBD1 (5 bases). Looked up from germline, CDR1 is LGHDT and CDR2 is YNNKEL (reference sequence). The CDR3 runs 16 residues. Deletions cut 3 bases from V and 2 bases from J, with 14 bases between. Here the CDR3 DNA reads TGTGCCAGCAGCCAGCAGGCGGGGGGGGGCAATCAGCCCCAGCATTTT. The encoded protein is CASSQQAGGGNQPQHF.

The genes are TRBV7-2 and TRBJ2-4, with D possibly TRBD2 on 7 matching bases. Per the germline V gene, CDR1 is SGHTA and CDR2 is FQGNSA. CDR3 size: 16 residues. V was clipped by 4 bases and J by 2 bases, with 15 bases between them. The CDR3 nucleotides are TGTGCCAGCAGCTGGGGGGGGCACTCACCCAAAAACATTCAGTACTTC. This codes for CASSWGGHSPKNIQYF.

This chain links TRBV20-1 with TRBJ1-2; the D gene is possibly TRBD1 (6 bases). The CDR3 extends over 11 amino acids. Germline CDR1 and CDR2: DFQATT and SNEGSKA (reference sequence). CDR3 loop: CRTNRVEGYTF. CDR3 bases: TGCAGGACCAACAGGGTAGAGGGCTACACCTTC.

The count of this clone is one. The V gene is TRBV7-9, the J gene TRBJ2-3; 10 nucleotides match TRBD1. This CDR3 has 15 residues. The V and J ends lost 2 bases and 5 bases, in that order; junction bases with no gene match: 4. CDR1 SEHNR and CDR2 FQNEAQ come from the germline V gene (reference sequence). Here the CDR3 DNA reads TGTGCCAGCAGCTTACGACAGGGGGCAATAGATACGCAGTATTTT. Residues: CASSLRQGAIDTQYF.